This TCR beta chain was observed in a study of regulatory T cells in long-lasting Graves disease. Time point of the sample: persistent/refractory GD, antithyroid drugs over 5 years with positive TRAb. Preparation of the TCR library used RNA extracted from PBMCs. For TCR beta, libraries came from iRepertoire HTBI primers and Arm-PCR of CDR3 regions. Each CDR3 protein gets one entry after TCRdb re-called the multiplex PCR reads with MiXCR. The repertoire has about 470,000 distinct CDR3 sequences, less than 25% of them found once; the top ten carry roughly 8%. Germline V gives CDR1 MNHNS, CDR2 SASEGT. The CDR3 totals 13 residues. Trimming pared 6 bases from V and 3 bases from J, leaving 9 bases between. This clonotype was seen a handful of times. What it recognizes is unknown. Study-level points and caveats: Favored gene segments in persistent disease were TRBV28, TRBJ1-2 and TRBJ2-5. TCR diversity was lower in persistent than newly diagnosed Graves' disease.

The V gene is TRBV6-1, the J gene TRBJ1-5, with D unresolved. Here the sequenced sample was peripheral blood mononuclear cells (PBMCs), taken when the disease was refractory, from a patient treated with antithyroid drugs. The sequence was obtained from a female donor with Graves disease. The CDR3 here is CASSHGLNQPQHF. CDR3 DNA sequence: TGTGCCAGCAGCCATGGACTCAATCAGCCCCAGCATTTT.